Listed here is a single TCR beta chain. No antigen is known for it. The data derive from a study of Ad26.COV2.S vaccination and SARS-CoV-2 variants. As for the study in general: Vaccine-arm donor from the placebo-controlled COV1001 Ad26.COV2.S trial. The vaccine Ad26.COV2.S was put into the muscle once, or twice with 56 days between.

The treatment denotes: some 19 received Ad26.COV2.S at low or high dose, single or two shots; about 5 received placebo; per-sample allocation not given. After the first vaccine or placebo injection, samples were drawn on day 63. Here immunoSEQ multiplex PCR was the method, and the copy in TCRdb shows in-frame clones only, minus some. Of 350,000 to 450,000 clones listed, approximately 89% were seen once; the top ten hold about 1.9%. Overall study results and limits: Responses of spike-specific T cells (both CD8+ and CD4+) reportedly showed substantial breadth after vaccination.

Material: peripheral blood, obtained in a trial of Ad26.COV2.S vaccine versus placebo. The TCR originated in a person aged 18 to 59 who received the Ad26.COV2.S COVID-19 vaccine or a placebo.

This chain's CDR3 is CASSYSETPGGGGYTF. The CDR3, as DNA: TGTGCCAGCAGTTACTCGGAGACGCCAGGGGGCGGAGGCTACACCTTC. The rearrangement uses TRBV6-6 and TRBJ1-2; 8 bases are shared with TRBD1. J lost 8 bases, V lost 0 bases, and 11 bases had no gene match. The CDR3 is 16 amino acids. CDR1 is MNHNY, CDR2 SVGAGI, per germline (reference sequence).